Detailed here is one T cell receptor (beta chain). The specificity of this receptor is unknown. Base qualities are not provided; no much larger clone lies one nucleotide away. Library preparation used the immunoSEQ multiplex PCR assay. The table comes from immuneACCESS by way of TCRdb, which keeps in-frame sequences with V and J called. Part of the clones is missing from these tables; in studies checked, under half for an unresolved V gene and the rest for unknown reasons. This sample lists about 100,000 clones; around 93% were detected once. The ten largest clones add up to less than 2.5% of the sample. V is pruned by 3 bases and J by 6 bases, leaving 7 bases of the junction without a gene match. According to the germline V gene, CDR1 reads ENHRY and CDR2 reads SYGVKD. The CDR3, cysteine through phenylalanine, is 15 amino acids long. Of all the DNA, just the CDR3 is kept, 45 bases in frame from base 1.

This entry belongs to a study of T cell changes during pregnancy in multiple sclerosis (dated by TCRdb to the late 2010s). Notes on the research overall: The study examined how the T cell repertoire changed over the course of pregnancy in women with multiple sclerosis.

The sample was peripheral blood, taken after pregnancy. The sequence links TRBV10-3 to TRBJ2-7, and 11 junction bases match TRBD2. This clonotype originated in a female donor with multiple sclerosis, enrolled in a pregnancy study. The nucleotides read TGTGCCATCAGTGATGGGGCTAGCGGGGGGCTCGAGCAGTACTTC. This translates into CAISDGASGGLEQYF.